Following are 27 T cell receptor beta chains from one sample sequenced in a study of blood T cell repertoires in COVID-19. Some clones are missing from TCRdb's copy, which holds only in-frame ones; the method was immunoSEQ multiplex PCR. This sample has some 120,000 clones; roughly 90% occur once, and the top ten carry about 4%. Sequenced sample: peripheral blood. These TCRs come from a man in his fifties or sixties with active COVID-19.

The rearrangement links TRBV25-1 to TRBJ2-1, with 15 bases lining up with TRBD2. This CDR3 has 17 residues. Germline-derived CDR1 and CDR2 are MGHDK and SYGVNS. Losses at the gene ends were 4 bases for V and 7 bases for J; bases not matched to a gene: 8. This CDR3 is CASSVGLGTSGRNEQFF. The DNA of the CDR3 is TGTGCCAGCAGTGTAGGATTGGGGACTAGCGGGAGGAATGAGCAGTTCTTC.

This clone occurred a few times. The V call is TRBV28, the J call TRBJ2-1, with TRBD1 matching 10 bases. There are 15 residues in the CDR3. V lost 3 bases and J lost 10; bases outside the gene matches: 9. Germline CDR1 reads MDHEN; CDR2 reads SYDVKM. The CDR3 reads CASSLSGTGVTEQFF. The CDR3 region has the DNA TGTGCCAGCAGTTTGTCCGGGACAGGGGTCACCGAGCAGTTCTTC.

The chain employs TRBV3-1 (or the pseudogene TRBV3-2) and TRBJ2-5; 7 bases agree with TRBD1. The CDR3 has 12 residues. The germline CDR1 and CDR2 sequences are LGHDT and YNNKEL (reference sequence). Trimming removed 11 bases from V and 3 bases from J; junction bases left unmatched: 6. CDR3 loop: CAVRDREETQYF. DNA of the CDR3: TGTGCCGTCCGGGACAGAGAAGAGACCCAGTACTTC.

The genes are TRBV7-9 and TRBJ2-1; D gene ambiguous. V lost 5 bases and J 6 bases, leaving 20 bases between the germline ends. Per the germline V gene, CDR1 is SEHNR and CDR2 is FQNEAQ (reference sequence). CDR3 length: 16 residues. The CDR3 DNA sequence: TGTGCCAGCAGCCCACGTGGGCACCAAACTGGCAATGAGCAGTTCTTC. Amino acid sequence: CASSPRGHQTGNEQFF.

Note on this clone: The same CDR3 can be traced to other DNA sequences in this sample. This chain connects TRBV5-4 to TRBJ1-1; D is ambiguous. The CDR3 sequence is 13 residues long. V was pared by 0 bases and J by 8 bases, with 11 bases between. Germline lookup yields CDR1 SGHNT and CDR2 YYREEE (reference sequence). The CDR3 reads CASSLERVAEAFF. CDR3 nucleotide sequence: TGTGCCAGCAGCTTGGAGAGGGTCGCGGAAGCTTTCTTT.

The chain uses TRBV28 and TRBJ1-1; 9 nucleotides match TRBD1. V trimming: 6 bases; J trimming: 2 bases; junction bases outside the gene matches: 7. The CDR3 totals 15 residues. The germline V gene encodes CDR1 MDHEN and CDR2 SYDVKM. CDR3 loop: CASSPRTGANTEAFF. CDR3 nucleotide sequence: TGTGCCAGCAGCCCTCGGACAGGGGCCAACACTGAAGCTTTCTTT.

The chain carries TRBV5-4 and TRBJ1-1, with D tentatively TRBD1 (5 bases). Trimming removed 0 bases from V and 7 bases from J, with 10 bases in between. This CDR3 has 13 residues. Looked up from germline, CDR1 is SGHNT and CDR2 is YYREEE (reference sequence). CDR3 protein: CASSLAGGDEAFF. Here the CDR3 DNA reads TGTGCCAGCAGCTTGGCGGGGGGAGATGAAGCTTTCTTT.

V gene TRBV11-3 combines with J gene TRBJ1-1; the D is unclear. V lost 8 bases and J 0 bases, leaving 10 bases between the germline ends. Germline CDR1 reads SGHNT; CDR2 reads YENEEA. This CDR3 region has 13 residues. In nucleotides, the CDR3 is TGTGCCAGCCATCTCCAGATGAACACTGAAGCTTTCTTT. Translating gives CASHLQMNTEAFF.

The chain joins TRBV15 to TRBJ2-3; D perhaps matches TRBD1 (6 bases). The ends were cut back, 0 bases at V and 0 bases at J, with 10 bases in the middle. Germline lookup yields CDR1 LNHNV and CDR2 YYDKDF (reference sequence). The CDR3 runs to 16 residues. CDR3 loop: CATSRDQGSSTDTQYF. The DNA for the CDR3 is TGTGCCACCAGCAGAGATCAGGGGTCGAGCACAGATACGCAGTATTTT.

Comment on this clone: The identical CDR3 is also encoded by other nucleotide sequences in the sample. The gene calls are TRBV9 and TRBJ1-5; D unresolved. Germline V gene lookup returns CDR1 SGDLS and CDR2 YYNGEE. The CDR3 spans 14 residues. Trimming stripped 0 bases from V and 3 bases from J, with 7 bases between. The CDR3 region has the DNA TGTGCCAGCAGCGTAGATGGAGCCAATCAGCCCCAGCATTTT. Translated: CASSVDGANQPQHF.

Only a few counts were recorded for this clone. The chain joins TRBV4-1 to TRBJ1-5; tentatively, D is TRBD1 (6 bases). Germline V CDR1 and CDR2: MGHRA, YSYEKL. CDR3 length equals 15 residues. V gave up 2 bases and J gave up 5 bases, with 13 bases separating them. The CDR3 loop reads CASSQTNSGDQPQHF. The CDR3 coding sequence is TGCGCCAGCAGCCAAACTAATTCAGGGGATCAGCCCCAGCATTTT.

The CDR3 reads CASSVGRETQYF. In nucleotides, the CDR3 is TGTGCCAGCAGCGTGGGGCGGGAGACCCAGTACTTC. The gene calls are TRBV6-6 and TRBJ2-5; D is perhaps TRBD1 (5 bases). With 6 bases removed from V and 5 bases from J, the gap between germline ends came to 10 bases. Germline V gene data show CDR1 as MNHNY and CDR2 as SVGAGI (reference sequence). The CDR3 consists of 12 residues.

V is TRBV19 and J is TRBJ1-5; 10 positions agree with TRBD1. This CDR3 has 14 residues. Trimming cost V 8 bases and J 0 bases; bases outside gene matches: 1. Germline V gene lookup returns CDR1 LNHDA and CDR2 SQIVND (reference sequence). Here the CDR3 reads CASRDRGSNQPQHF. The DNA for the CDR3 is TGTGCCAGTCGGGACAGGGGTAGCAATCAGCCCCAGCATTTT.

This chain links TRBV5-1 with TRBJ2-3; no definite D call. Germline-derived CDR1 and CDR2 are SGHRS and YFSETQ. Trimming left V 0 bases short and J 4 bases short, with 3 bases between. The CDR3 is 12 residues long. The CDR3 spells CASSLGADTQYF. CDR3 bases: TGCGCCAGCAGCTTGGGAGCAGATACGCAGTATTTT.

The V call is TRBV28, the J call TRBJ1-5; 9 bases fit TRBD1. V lost 3 bases to trimming and J lost 0 bases; unmatched junction nucleotides: 6. Looked up from germline, CDR1 is MDHEN and CDR2 is SYDVKM. This CDR3 spans 17 amino acids. This CDR3 reads CASSFPTGGYSNQPQHF. In DNA, the CDR3 is TGTGCCAGCAGTTTCCCGACAGGGGGATATAGCAATCAGCCCCAGCATTTT.

This sequence joins TRBV4-1 and TRBJ2-6; tentative D call: TRBD1 (5 bases). V was cut by 3 bases and J by 1 base, with 22 bases left in between. Germline CDR1 reads MGHRA; CDR2 reads YSYEKL. The CDR3 spans 20 residues. This CDR3 reads CASSHEGATYLGSGANVLTF. Written as DNA, the CDR3 is TGCGCCAGCAGCCATGAAGGGGCTACCTACCTCGGATCTGGGGCCAACGTCCTGACTTTC.

The DNA for the CDR3 is TGTGCCAGCAGCGCCCGGGACAGGCTGGGCACAGATACGCAGTATTTT. Translating gives CASSARDRLGTDTQYF. V is TRBV11-2 and J is TRBJ2-3; 8 bases are shared with TRBD1. The germline gives CDR1 SGHAT, CDR2 FQNNGV. The CDR3 contains 16 residues. Trimming removed 5 bases from V and 1 base from J; junction bases left unmatched: 8.

The chain has TRBV6-5 and TRBJ2-6; D is uncertain. This CDR3 contains 15 residues. V was shortened by 5 bases and J by 4 bases, with 12 bases between the two germline ends. Germline assignment: CDR1 MNHEY and CDR2 SVGAGI. As DNA, the CDR3 is TGTGCCAGCAGTCCTACGAACGAGGGGGCCAACGTCCTGACTTTC. Its protein is CASSPTNEGANVLTF.

The rearrangement links TRBV4-1 to TRBJ1-2; TRBD1 is a possible D gene (5 bases). V lost 1 base and J 1 base, leaving 13 bases between the germline ends. Germline-derived CDR1 and CDR2 are MGHRA and YSYEKL. The CDR3 has 16 amino acids. The CDR3 sequence: CASSQVWGRINYGYTF. The CDR3 bases are TGCGCCAGCAGCCAAGTGTGGGGGAGGATTAACTATGGCTACACCTTC.

This chain connects TRBV6-5 to TRBJ1-1; the D is unclear. The V end lost 0 bases, the J end lost 6 bases, and 8 bases lay between the germline ends. Germline V gene sequence: CDR1 MNHEY, CDR2 SVGAGI. This CDR3 comprises 13 residues. The CDR3 DNA follows: TGTGCCAGCAGTTACTCCGGGGAGTCTGAAGCTTTCTTT. Translated, it gives CASSYSGESEAFF.

This chain links TRBV19 with TRBJ2-7, with TRBD2 matching 11 bases. With 5 bases clipped from V and 4 bases from J, the junction kept 7 bases outside the gene matches. The germline V gene encodes CDR1 LNHDA and CDR2 SQIVND (reference sequence). The CDR3 loop spans 15 amino acids. The CDR3 DNA reads as TGTGCCAGTAGTGCATCGGCTAGCGGGAGGTACGAGCAGTACGTC. As protein: CASSASASGRYEQYV.

CDR3 sequence (DNA): TGTGCCAGCAGCTTAGGACAAGGAGGCTACAATGAGCAGTTCTTC. Its translation: CASSLGQGGYNEQFF. The chain is built from TRBV13 and TRBJ2-1; D is perhaps TRBD2 (5 bases). Germline CDR1 and CDR2: PRHDT and FYEKMQ (reference sequence). The V end was cut by 0 bases, the J end by 3 bases, with 9 bases between. The CDR3 totals 15 residues.

The chain has TRBV7-2 and TRBJ2-1, with 8 bases fitting TRBD2. With 6 bases clipped from V and 6 bases from J, the junction kept 10 bases outside the gene matches. The V gene's germline CDR1 is SGHTA and CDR2 FQGNSA. CDR3 length: 15 residues. This CDR3 is CASSSWSGSVNEQFF. Written as DNA, the CDR3 is TGTGCCAGCAGTTCCTGGAGCGGGAGCGTCAATGAGCAGTTCTTC.

This clone was picked up one time. J is TRBJ2-1 and V is TRBV19, with a tentative D call TRBD2 (5 bases). The CDR3 contains 15 residues. CDR1 LNHDA and CDR2 SQIVND come from the germline V gene (reference sequence). Deletions cut 5 bases from V and 1 base from J, with 12 bases between. The CDR3 sequence: CASSLSGISYNEQFF. Here the CDR3 DNA reads TGTGCCAGTAGTTTAAGCGGTATTTCCTACAATGAGCAGTTCTTC.

This chain joins TRBV6-6 and TRBJ1-5, with D unresolved. CDR3 length equals 16 residues. Per the germline V gene, CDR1 is MNHNY and CDR2 is SVGAGI (reference sequence). Trimming took off 2 bases at V and 6 bases at J, with 17 bases between the two ends. CDR3 sequence (DNA): TGTGCCAGCAGTTACATTACCGGGGATATCGGTCAGCCCCAGCATTTT. This sequence encodes CASSYITGDIGQPQHF.

The chain recombines TRBV5-1 with TRBJ2-2, with 14 bases fitting TRBD2. The V gene's germline CDR1 is SGHRS and CDR2 YFSETQ. V shed 2 bases, J shed 9 bases, and the junction held 6 bases outside the gene matches. The CDR3 is made up of 16 amino acids. The CDR3 region has the DNA TGCGCCAGCAGCTTCGGGACTAGCGGGGGTGAAAGGGAGCTGTTTTTT. It is translated as CASSFGTSGGERELFF.

V usage is TRBV19 and J usage is TRBJ2-1; TRBD2 aligns across 8 bases. Germline CDR1 reads LNHDA; CDR2 reads SQIVND (reference sequence). The CDR3 totals 16 residues. The trim removed 4 bases at V and 0 bases at J, leaving 5 bases unmatched. CDR3 residues: CASSTLSGGSYNEQFF. CDR3 nucleotides: TGTGCCAGTAGTACTCTCAGCGGGGGCTCCTACAATGAGCAGTTCTTC.